The present T cell receptor beta chain was sequenced within a study of identical twins (TCRdb year 2016). About the full investigation: To test whether fetal clonotypes persist, the study used deep sequencing on TCR alpha and beta repertoires from monozygotic twins, unrelated adults of various ages, and cord blood. To rule out contamination, the twin experiments were replicated at different times with different library preparation protocols. What the authors observed across the whole study: Because the same donors could not be followed over many years, the conclusions depended on cross-sectional statistical analysis. Out-of-frame TCR alpha sequences shared between twins showed an excess of low generation-probability sequences compared with coincidental sharing between unrelated individuals. Invariant T cells such as MAIT and iNKT could partly confound zero-insertion analyses, although diverse VJ usage argued against such confounding for most clonotypes. In beta out-of-frame sequences, excess twin sharing was weaker, because having fewer shared sequences lowered the signal-to-noise ratio. Abundant cord blood beta clonotypes had fewer insertions, young adult naive repertoires showed a similar but weaker trend, and memory repertoires showed no such trend. In monozygotic twins, recombination models systematically underestimated out-of-frame TCR alpha sharing, but the models matched the sharing seen between unrelated individuals.

CDR1 is given as LGHDT and CDR2 as YNNKEL, both from the germline V gene (reference sequence). V sheds 5 bases and J sheds 9 bases, leaving 13 bases between their ends. Measured from the cysteine to the phenylalanine, the CDR3 is 12 residues long. Of all the DNA, just the CDR3 is kept, 36 bases in frame from base 1. This clonotype has a handful of counts. Which antigen it targets is not known. No clone much larger than this one lies a single base away; base qualities are absent. Only healthy Caucasian donors were included. Three pairs of female monozygotic twins, all aged roughly 18 to 29 years, were included in the twin cohort. CD4+ and CD8+ T cell populations were isolated with positive isolation kits from Invitrogen. Library method: 5' RACE. Sequencing relied on an Illumina HiSeq 2000. Template switching introduced a universal primer binding site; the final cDNA contained a unique molecular identifier, enabling accurate counting of TCR cDNA molecules. Specific primers in the conserved constant-segment region were used to synthesize first-strand cDNA for the TCR alpha and beta chains. Each cDNA library was double barcoded, with a SMART-Mk sample barcode plus Illumina barcodes, to control for contamination. TruSeq adapter sequences and Illumina sample barcodes were added in two successive PCR steps. The Illumina HiSeq platform was used with custom primers to sequence TCR alpha and beta cDNA libraries. As for the original processing: Unique molecular identifiers were extracted from raw reads with MiGEC, and CDR3 positions were determined with MiXCR. For each individual, recombination models were inferred using an EM algorithm with the repgenHMM and IGoR tools. Shared clonotypes were analyzed with the tcR package in R, and sharing was normalized by the product of cloneset sizes. To study raw recombination free of thymic and clonal selection effects, out-of-frame nonproductive sequences were analyzed. The public reads were quality trimmed at Q25 with fastp and then assembled into clones with MiXCR by TCRdb, keeping productive beta chains. All rows with the same CDR3 protein become a single entry with the most common DNA and genes. The V and J calls reflect TCRdb's pipeline rather than the authors' work. Across this sample there are roughly 240,000 distinct CDR3 sequences, with approximately 6.8% seen only once. Clones ranked in the top ten supply about 5.6% of the sample.

The sample was also linked to a second study, of yellow fever vaccine responses in identical twins. Looking at the second paper: According to the authors, the vaccine-induced T cell response in identical twins seemed to be partly convergent and partly specific to each individual. In the study, vaccine-responding T cell clones were precisely tracked in identical twins.

Sequencing input: CD8+ T cells sorted from blood. This sequence uses TRBV3-1 and TRBJ2-5; D gene: possibly TRBD2, on 7 matching bases. The sequence was collected from a woman younger than 35 in good health. The CDR3 protein is CASSAGASAQYF. The DNA sequence follows: TGTGCCAGCAGCGCGGGGGCGTCGGCCCAGTACTTC.